This T cell receptor beta chain was sequenced during a study of metastatic and nonmetastatic thyroid tumors (dated by TCRdb to 2018 to 2021). At the level of the whole study: The researchers compared repertoires between peripheral blood samples and tumor or nodule tissue samples from patients with malignant or benign thyroid disease. Overall study outcomes, separate from this receptor: In both blood and tumor samples, TCR beta diversity was reported to be significantly higher in malignant tumors than in benign nodules.

For CDR1 and CDR2, the germline V gene lists MDHEN and SYDVKM. The CDR3 runs 14 residues from the cysteine to the phenylalanine. The entry retains the CDR3 DNA only, 42 bases that are in frame from base 1. V loses 2 bases of germline sequence and J loses 4 bases, and the interval between the two ends is 12 bases. The library was made by PCR. Reads for this sample came from an Illumina HiSeq 4000. The TCR beta-chain CDR3 region of each patient was profiled by high-throughput sequencing. Processing in the source paper ran as follows. The researchers built a classifier to tell apart papillary thyroid cancer patients with distant metastasis, based on CDR3 differences among clinicopathological groups. Repertoire diversity was assessed with the Shannon index, and tumor-blood repertoire similarity with the Morisita-Horn index. TCRdb reprocessing: public reads trimmed at Q25 with fastp, clones called with MiXCR, in-frame beta chains kept. These V and J calls rely on TCRdb rather than the paper's analysis. Recorded for this sample are approximately 7,800 clones; around 26% of them occurred a single time. The ten biggest clones cover approximately 40% of the sample.

Before undergoing thyroid surgery, none of the patients had been given any kind of treatment. Using T-cell receptor beta sequencing, the study looked back at clinical samples from patients collected from about 2011 to 2019. Comments on this clone: This receptor's antigen is unknown. Qualities for individual bases were not recorded, and no much larger clone is one base off.

This receptor chain uses TRBV28 and TRBJ2-7; the D gene is possibly TRBD1, with 6 bases matching. The origin of this receptor is a male donor with papillary thyroid cancer or a benign thyroid nodule (not recorded which). Some clones in this sample may be carry-over from other donors' samples. The sequencing input was tumor tissue. The nucleotide sequence reads TGTGCCAGCAGTTTACTACAGGGAACGTACGAGCAGTACTTC. Translated, this is CASSLLQGTYEQYF.